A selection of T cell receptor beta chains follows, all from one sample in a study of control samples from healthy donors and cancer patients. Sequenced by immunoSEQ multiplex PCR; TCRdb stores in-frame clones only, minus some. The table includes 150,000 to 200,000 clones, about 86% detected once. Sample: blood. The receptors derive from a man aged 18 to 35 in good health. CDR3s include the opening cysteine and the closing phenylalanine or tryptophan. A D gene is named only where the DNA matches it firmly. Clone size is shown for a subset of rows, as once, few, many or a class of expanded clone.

TGTGCCAGCAGTCCCACCCCAGCGGGGGCCGCCTACAATGAGCAGTTCTTC	CASSPTPAGAAYNEQFF	few	TRBD2	TRBV6-2/TRBV6-3	TRBJ2-1
TGTGCCTGGAGTGCCCTCGGTACAGGGGCAGCTTACGAGCAGTACTTC	CAWSALGTGAAYEQYF	NA	TRBD1	TRBV30	TRBJ2-7
TGTGCCAGCTCACCCCGGGACAGATTCTCTGGAAACACCATATATTTT	CASSPRDRFSGNTIYF	NA	TRBD1	TRBV18	TRBJ1-3
TGTGCCAGCAGCTCGACGGGCAGGGTTACAGATACGCAGTATTTT	CASSSTGRVTDTQYF	NA	NA	TRBV7-2	TRBJ2-3
TGTGCCAGCAGCCAAGTATATGGGGCAGGAGTGAACACTGAAGCTTTCTTT	CASSQVYGAGVNTEAFF	NA	NA	TRBV3-1/TRBV3-2	TRBJ1-1
TGTGCCAGCTCACCGAGTCTGCTTACAGGGTTTTTCGACTACGAGCAGTACTTC	CASSPSLLTGFFDYEQYF	NA	NA	TRBV18	TRBJ2-7
TGTGCCAGCAGCCCGGAGAGGGAGGGAAAACTGTTTTTT	CASSPEREGKLFF	NA	NA	TRBV11-2	TRBJ1-4
TGTGCCAGCTCACCGGCCGCAAATTCACCCCTCCACTTT	CASSPAANSPLHF	NA	NA	TRBV18	TRBJ1-6
TGTGCCAGCTCATCCCGGGGGCTATTCGGGGAGACCCAGTACTTC	CASSSRGLFGETQYF	NA	NA	TRBV18	TRBJ2-5
TGCAGCGTCGAAATTCCCGGGACAGGGGTAAGGGAGACCCAGTACTTC	CSVEIPGTGVRETQYF	NA	TRBD1	TRBV29-1	TRBJ2-5
TGTGCCAGTAGCAACAGGGGGCCCTACGAGCAGTACTTC	CASSNRGPYEQYF	NA	TRBD1	TRBV19	TRBJ2-7
TGTGCCAGCAGCTTGTTCGAGGACAGCTCTGGAAACACCATATATTTT	CASSLFEDSSGNTIYF	NA	NA	TRBV7-9	TRBJ1-3
TGTGCCTGCAAGAGCTCCTATAATTCACCCCTCCACTTT	CACKSSYNSPLHF	NA	NA	TRBV30	TRBJ1-6
TGTGCCAGCAGCCCCACCGTTATCGGAAACACCATATATTTT	CASSPTVIGNTIYF	NA	NA	TRBV7-9	TRBJ1-3
TGTGCCACCAGAGGGACAGGGGTTGACTATGGCTACACCTTC	CATRGTGVDYGYTF	NA	TRBD1	TRBV24-1	TRBJ1-2
TGTGCCAGCAGCACAGCAGATACGCAGTATTTT	CASSTADTQYF	NA	NA	TRBV3-1/TRBV3-2	TRBJ2-3
TGTGCCAGCAGCTTGGGGGGTGAGGGCGGTCAGCCCCAGCATTTT	CASSLGGEGGQPQHF	NA	NA	TRBV5-4	TRBJ1-5
TGTGCCAGCAGTCGGGAGGTAGGGCGGGAAGCTTTCTTT	CASSREVGREAFF	NA	NA	TRBV7-2	TRBJ1-1
TGTGCCAGCAGCCGCCCTTCAACTAATGAAAAACTGTTTTTT	CASSRPSTNEKLFF	NA	NA	TRBV7-9	TRBJ1-4
TGTGCCAGCAGCTCCCGGGCCGCCTACGAGCAGTACTTC	CASSSRAAYEQYF	NA	NA	TRBV7-8	TRBJ2-7
TGTGCCAGCAGCTTTGGTCCGCCACGGGACAGGCCGGAGGAGACCCAGTACTTC	CASSFGPPRDRPEETQYF	NA	TRBD1	TRBV7-9	TRBJ2-5
TGTGCCAGCAGTGAACGCAGGGGTAACTATGGCTACACCTTC	CASSERRGNYGYTF	once	NA	TRBV6-1	TRBJ1-2
TGTGCCAGCAGCTTAAGGCGAGGTTATGGCTACACCTTC	CASSLRRGYGYTF	NA	NA	TRBV7-9	TRBJ1-2
TGTGCCAGCAGAGACCAAACCTACGAGCAGTACTTC	CASRDQTYEQYF	NA	NA	TRBV27	TRBJ2-7
TGTGCCAGCAGCAGTCAGGGTTACGGTCAGCCCCAGCATTTT	CASSSQGYGQPQHF	NA	NA	TRBV6-2/TRBV6-3	TRBJ1-5
TGTGCCAGCAGTGAATGGAGGGGTTCCGGTGGCTACACCTTC	CASSEWRGSGGYTF	NA	NA	TRBV2	TRBJ1-2
TGTGCCAGCAGCAACGGGGGGGGAAACTACAATGAGCAGTTCTTC	CASSNGGGNYNEQFF	NA	TRBD2	TRBV5-6	TRBJ2-1
TGTGCCAGCAGCCGCCGGGGGGCACGAGAGACCCAGTACTTC	CASSRRGARETQYF	NA	NA	TRBV7-9	TRBJ2-5
TGTGCCAGCAGTTACTCGAGCGTCACAGGCTACGAGCAGTACTTC	CASSYSSVTGYEQYF	NA	NA	TRBV6-2/TRBV6-3	TRBJ2-7
TGTGCCAGCAGTCTACAAGCCGAGGAGCAGTACTTC	CASSLQAEEQYF	once	NA	TRBV6-5	TRBJ2-7
TGTGCCAGCAGCCCCGAGGGGGAAGTAGAGGGCTACACCTTC	CASSPEGEVEGYTF	NA	NA	TRBV5-4	TRBJ1-2
TGTGCCAGCAGCTTAGTTGCAGGGGGCACAGATACGCAGTATTTT	CASSLVAGGTDTQYF	NA	NA	TRBV7-9	TRBJ2-3
TGCAGCGTTGAGCTGACAGGGTTGGGCGAGCAGTACTTC	CSVELTGLGEQYF	once	TRBD1	TRBV29-1	TRBJ2-7
TGTGCCAGCAGCTTGGGTAGCTACAATGAGCAGTTCTTC	CASSLGSYNEQFF	NA	NA	TRBV5-4	TRBJ2-1
TGTGCCAGCAGCGTTGGGACTAGCGGGGGAACAGATACGCAGTATTTT	CASSVGTSGGTDTQYF	NA	TRBD2	TRBV9	TRBJ2-3
TGTGCCAGCAGCTCCGATATTGGGGTGTCTAATGAAAAACTGTTTTTT	CASSSDIGVSNEKLFF	NA	NA	TRBV7-8	TRBJ1-4
TGTGCCAGCAGCTTAACGATCTTAGCGGGCGAGCAGTACTTC	CASSLTILAGEQYF	NA	TRBD2	TRBV7-3	TRBJ2-7
TGTGCCAGCAGCCACGGACAGGGGGCCGCGTCAAGATCCTACGAGCAGTACTTC	CASSHGQGAASRSYEQYF	NA	TRBD1	TRBV3-1/TRBV3-2	TRBJ2-7
TGCGCCAGCAGCCAAGAGTACTCAGAGACCCAGTACTTC	CASSQEYSETQYF	NA	NA	TRBV4-3	TRBJ2-5
TGTGCCAGCAGCTTACTAGTGCTGGGGTGGGGAGAGACCCAGTACTTC	CASSLLVLGWGETQYF	NA	NA	TRBV5-6	TRBJ2-5
TGTGCCAGCAGCTTATCCCCGACCGCCGGCTCTGGAAACACCATATATTTT	CASSLSPTAGSGNTIYF	NA	NA	TRBV11-2	TRBJ1-3
TGTGCCAGCAGCCCACAAGGGGGCACGAACACCGGGGAGCTGTTTTTT	CASSPQGGTNTGELFF	NA	TRBD1	TRBV7-3	TRBJ2-2
TGTGCCAGCAGCCCATTTGGGACCACGAACACCGGGGAGCTGTTTTTT	CASSPFGTTNTGELFF	NA	NA	TRBV11-3	TRBJ2-2
TGTGCCAGCAGCTGGGAGACAGGGGGCTTTCAAGAGACCCAGTACTTC	CASSWETGGFQETQYF	NA	TRBD1	TRBV5-5	TRBJ2-5
TGCGCCAGCAGCGTGGGACAGGGGCACGAGCAGTACTTC	CASSVGQGHEQYF	NA	TRBD1	TRBV5-1	TRBJ2-7
TGTGCCAGCAGCGATGGTCGGGACAGGGGGATTCGCGATTCACCCCTCCACTTT	CASSDGRDRGIRDSPLHF	NA	TRBD1	TRBV5-4	TRBJ1-6
TGTGCCAGCAGCTTTAGGGGCCTCTCTGGAAACACCATATATTTT	CASSFRGLSGNTIYF	NA	NA	TRBV11-2	TRBJ1-3
TGCAGCGTATCCGTCGCCGGGTCCACTGAAGCTTTCTTT	CSVSVAGSTEAFF	NA	NA	TRBV29-1	TRBJ1-1
TGCGCCAGCAGCCAAGCGGGACTAGCGAACACCGGGGAGCTGTTTTTT	CASSQAGLANTGELFF	NA	TRBD2	TRBV4-1	TRBJ2-2
TGTGCCAGCGTTCTGTCCGGTTTGGTTTACGAGCAGTACTTC	CASVLSGLVYEQYF	NA	NA	TRBV2	TRBJ2-7
TGTGCCAGTAGTGAACAGGGGGGGAGCTACGAGCAGTACTTC	CASSEQGGSYEQYF	NA	NA	TRBV19	TRBJ2-7
TGTGCCAGCAGCGAGAGACGCGGACTTCAAGAGACCCAGTACTTC	CASSERRGLQETQYF	NA	NA	TRBV2	TRBJ2-5
TGCGCCCCACCTATCTTCTACGAGCAGTACTTC	CAPPIFYEQYF	NA	NA	TRBV10-1	TRBJ2-7
TGCAGTGCAAGTGGACAGGGGACCATGAACACTGAAGCTTTCTTT	CSASGQGTMNTEAFF	NA	TRBD1	TRBV20-1	TRBJ1-1
TGTGCCAGCAGTGATGGGTCCCGGACAGGGGGATACGAGCAGTACTTC	CASSDGSRTGGYEQYF	NA	TRBD1	TRBV2	TRBJ2-7
TGTGCCAGCAGCCCGACTGGGGGGTGGAGGAACACTGAAGCTTTCTTT	CASSPTGGWRNTEAFF	NA	NA	TRBV5-4	TRBJ1-1